This TCR beta chain is drawn from a study of graft-versus-host responses after intestinal transplantation. About the study: Recipients got multivisceral, liver-intestinal, or isolated intestinal transplants. Study-level points and caveats: The presence of high graft-versus-host to host-versus-graft clonal ratios in allografts characterized patients with graft-donor T cell macrochimerism. GvH clones occurred in recipient marrow; some first appeared in ileum or blood.

On this clone: The antigen remains unidentified.

Clones were read by immunoSEQ multiplex PCR, and TCRdb kept only the in-frame ones, dropping some. The repertoire includes 90,000 to 120,000 clones, about 87% of them detected once, and 0.71% sits in the top ten. Germline V gene data show CDR1 as MNHNS and CDR2 as SASEGT. There are 14 residues in the CDR3. V gave up 6 bases and J gave up 5 bases, with 13 bases separating them. The chain has TRBV6-1 and TRBJ1-4; TRBD1 might be the D (6 bases). The TCR sequence derives from a human donor who was the organ donor for an intestinal transplant. Sample: unstimulated CD4+ T cells sorted from spleen or lymph node cells, taken before transplant. CDR3 DNA sequence: TGTGCCAGCAGCGGACGGGGGGCGAATGAAAAACTGTTTTTT. Translating it yields CASSGRGANEKLFF.